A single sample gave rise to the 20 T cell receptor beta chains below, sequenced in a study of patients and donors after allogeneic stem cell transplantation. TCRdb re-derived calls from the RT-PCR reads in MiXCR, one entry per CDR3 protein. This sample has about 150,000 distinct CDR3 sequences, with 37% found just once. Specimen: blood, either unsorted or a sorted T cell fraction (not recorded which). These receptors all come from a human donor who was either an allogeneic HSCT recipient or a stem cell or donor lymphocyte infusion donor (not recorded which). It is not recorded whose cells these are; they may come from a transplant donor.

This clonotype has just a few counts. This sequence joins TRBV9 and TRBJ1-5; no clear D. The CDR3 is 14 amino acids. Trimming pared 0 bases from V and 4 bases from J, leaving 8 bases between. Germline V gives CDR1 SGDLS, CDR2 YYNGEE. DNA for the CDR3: TGTGCCAGCAGCGTAGAGTCGGAAAATCAGCCCCAGCATTTT. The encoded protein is CASSVESENQPQHF.

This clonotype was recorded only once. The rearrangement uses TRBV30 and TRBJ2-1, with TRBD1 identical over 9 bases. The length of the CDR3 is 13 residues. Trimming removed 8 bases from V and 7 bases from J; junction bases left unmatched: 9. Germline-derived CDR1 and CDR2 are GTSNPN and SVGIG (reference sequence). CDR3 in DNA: TGTGCCAGCCGGGACAGGGTGGTGAATGAGCAGTTCTTC. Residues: CASRDRVVNEQFF. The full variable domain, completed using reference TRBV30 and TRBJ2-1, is SQTIHQWPATLVQPVGSPLSLECTVEGTSNPNLYWYRQAAGRGLQLLFYSVGIGQISSEVPQNLSASRPQDRQFILSSKKLLLSDSGFYLCASRDRVVNEQFFGPGTRLTVL.

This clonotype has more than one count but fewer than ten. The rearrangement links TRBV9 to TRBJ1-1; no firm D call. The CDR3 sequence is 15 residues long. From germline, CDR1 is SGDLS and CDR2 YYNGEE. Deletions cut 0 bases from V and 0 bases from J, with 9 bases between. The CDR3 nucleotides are TGTGCCAGCAGCGTAGACGCAGACATGAACACTGAAGCTTTCTTT. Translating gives CASSVDADMNTEAFF.

CDR3 sequence: CATSDPMTSGVTDTQYF. The CDR3 nucleotides are TGTGCCACCAGTGACCCGATGACTAGCGGGGTAACAGATACGCAGTATTTT. V usage is TRBV24-1 and J usage is TRBJ2-3; 11 bases agree with TRBD2. V was pared by 4 bases and J by 3 bases, with 8 bases of the junction left unmatched. CDR3 length: 17 amino acids. Germline CDR1 KGHDR, CDR2 SFDVKD.

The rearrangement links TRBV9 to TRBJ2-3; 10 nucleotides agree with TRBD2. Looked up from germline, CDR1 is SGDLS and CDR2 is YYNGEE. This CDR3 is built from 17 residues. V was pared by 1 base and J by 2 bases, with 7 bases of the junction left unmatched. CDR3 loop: CASSVSIGLAVTDTQYF. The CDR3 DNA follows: TGTGCCAGCAGCGTAAGTATAGGACTAGCGGTCACAGATACGCAGTATTTT.

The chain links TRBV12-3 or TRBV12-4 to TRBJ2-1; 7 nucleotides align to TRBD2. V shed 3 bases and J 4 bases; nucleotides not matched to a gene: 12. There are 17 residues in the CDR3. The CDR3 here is CASSFPGHRRGYNEQFF. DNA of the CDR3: TGTGCCAGCAGTTTCCCCGGGCATCGGCGGGGGTACAATGAGCAGTTCTTC.

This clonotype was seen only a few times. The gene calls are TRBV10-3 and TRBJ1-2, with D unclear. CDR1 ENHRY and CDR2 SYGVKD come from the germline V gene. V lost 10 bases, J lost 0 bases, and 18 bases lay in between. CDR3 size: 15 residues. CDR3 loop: CATDGGGVSNYGYTF. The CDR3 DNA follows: TGTGCCACCGATGGTGGTGGGGTCTCTAACTATGGCTACACCTTC.

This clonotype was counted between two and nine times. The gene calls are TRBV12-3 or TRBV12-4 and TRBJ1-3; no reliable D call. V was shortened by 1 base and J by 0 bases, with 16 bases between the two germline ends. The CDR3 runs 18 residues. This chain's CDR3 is CASSLGLHRGNSGNTIYF. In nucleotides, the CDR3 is TGTGCCAGCAGTTTAGGCCTACATCGTGGCAACTCTGGAAACACCATATATTTT.

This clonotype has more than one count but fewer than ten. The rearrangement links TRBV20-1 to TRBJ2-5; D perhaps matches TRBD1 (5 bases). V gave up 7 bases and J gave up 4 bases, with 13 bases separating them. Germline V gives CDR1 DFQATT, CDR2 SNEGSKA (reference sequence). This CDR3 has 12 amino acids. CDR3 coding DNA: TGCAGTGAAAGTGGGCAGGGAGAGACCCAGTACTTC. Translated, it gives CSESGQGETQYF.

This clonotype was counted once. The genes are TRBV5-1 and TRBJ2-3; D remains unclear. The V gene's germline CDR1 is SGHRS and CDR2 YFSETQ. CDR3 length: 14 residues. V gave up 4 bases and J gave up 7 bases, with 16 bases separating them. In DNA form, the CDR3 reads TGCGCCAGCAGCCCCGGACCGGGCCCGAATACGCAGTATTTT. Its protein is CASSPGPGPNTQYF. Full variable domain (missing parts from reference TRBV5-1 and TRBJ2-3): KAGVTQTPRYLIKTRGQQVTLSCSPISGHRSVSWYQQTPGQGLQFLFEYFSETQRNKGNFPGRFSGRQFSNSRSEMNVSTLELGDSALYLCASSPGPGPNTQYFGPGTRLTVL.

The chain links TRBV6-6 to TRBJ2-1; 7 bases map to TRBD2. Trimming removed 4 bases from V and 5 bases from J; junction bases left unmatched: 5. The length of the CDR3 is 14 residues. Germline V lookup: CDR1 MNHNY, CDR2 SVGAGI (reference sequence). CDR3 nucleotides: TGTGCCAGCAGTTCGGGAGGCACACACAATGAGCAGTTCTTC. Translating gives CASSSGGTHNEQFF.

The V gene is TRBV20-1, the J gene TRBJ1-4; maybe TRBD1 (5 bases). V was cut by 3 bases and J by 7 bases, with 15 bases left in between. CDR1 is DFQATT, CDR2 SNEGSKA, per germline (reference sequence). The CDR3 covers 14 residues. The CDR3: CSARSRGEAEKLFF. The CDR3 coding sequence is TGCAGTGCTAGGTCCCGAGGGGAGGCTGAAAAACTGTTTTTT.

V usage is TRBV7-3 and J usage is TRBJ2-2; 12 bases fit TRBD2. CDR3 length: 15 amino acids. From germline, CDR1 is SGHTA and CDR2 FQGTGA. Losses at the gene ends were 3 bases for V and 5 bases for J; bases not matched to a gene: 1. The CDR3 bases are TGTGCCAGCAGCTTCGGGACTAGCGGGACCGGGGAGCTGTTTTTT. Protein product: CASSFGTSGTGELFF.

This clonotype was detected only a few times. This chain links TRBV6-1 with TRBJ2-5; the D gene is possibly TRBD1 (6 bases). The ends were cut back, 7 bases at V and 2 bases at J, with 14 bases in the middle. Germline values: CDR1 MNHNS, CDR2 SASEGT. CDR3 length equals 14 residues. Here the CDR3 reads CASIVTGLQETQYF. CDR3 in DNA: TGTGCCAGCATAGTGACAGGCCTACAAGAGACCCAGTACTTC.

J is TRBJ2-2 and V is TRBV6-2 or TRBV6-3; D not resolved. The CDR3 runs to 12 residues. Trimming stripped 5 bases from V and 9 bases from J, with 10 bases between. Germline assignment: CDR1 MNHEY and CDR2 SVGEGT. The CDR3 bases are TGTGCCAGCAGTAGCAGCGATAGGGAGCTGTTTTTT. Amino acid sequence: CASSSSDRELFF.

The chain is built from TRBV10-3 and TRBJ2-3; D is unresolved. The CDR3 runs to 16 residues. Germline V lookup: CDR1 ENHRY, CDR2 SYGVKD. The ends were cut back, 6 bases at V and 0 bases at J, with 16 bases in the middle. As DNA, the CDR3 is TGTGCCATCAGGAGTTGGACGGTGACTAGCACAGATACGCAGTATTTT. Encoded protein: CAIRSWTVTSTDTQYF.

CDR3 residues: CASSREGARADTQYF. The CDR3 DNA is TGTGCCAGCAGCCGAGAGGGAGCAAGGGCAGATACGCAGTATTTT. The V call is TRBV12-3 or TRBV12-4, the J call TRBJ2-3; a possible D gene is TRBD2 (5 bases). CDR3 length: 15 amino acids. Trimming cost V 6 bases and J 4 bases, with 17 bases left between them.

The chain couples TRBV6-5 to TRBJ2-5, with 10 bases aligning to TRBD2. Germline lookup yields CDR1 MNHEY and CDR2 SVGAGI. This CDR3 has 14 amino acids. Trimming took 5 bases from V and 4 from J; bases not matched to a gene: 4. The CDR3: CASSERGGGETQYF. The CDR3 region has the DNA TGTGCCAGCAGTGAGCGGGGGGGTGGAGAGACCCAGTACTTC.

The CDR3 loop is CASSSGGTNYGYTF. DNA for the CDR3: TGTGCCAGCAGTTCTGGAGGGACGAACTATGGCTACACCTTC. The V call is TRBV6-6, the J call TRBJ1-2; D is perhaps TRBD1 (5 bases). This CDR3 has 14 residues. V was shortened by 4 bases and J by 2 bases, with 11 bases between the two germline ends. The germline V gene encodes CDR1 MNHNY and CDR2 SVGAGI (reference sequence).

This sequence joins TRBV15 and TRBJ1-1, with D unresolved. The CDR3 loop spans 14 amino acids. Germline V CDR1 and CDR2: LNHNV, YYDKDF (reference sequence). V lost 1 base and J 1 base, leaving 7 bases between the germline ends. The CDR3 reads CATSRVVKNTEAFF. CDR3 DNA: TGTGCCACCAGCAGAGTGGTAAAGAACACTGAAGCTTTCTTT.